This T cell receptor beta chain stems from a study of cytomegalovirus exposure and HLA in healthy donors. CDR1 MNHNS and CDR2 SASEGT come from the germline V gene. V shed 8 bases, J shed 6 bases, and the junction held 11 bases outside the gene matches. The length of the CDR3 is 15 residues. With 60 Vbeta and 13 Jbeta primers, the PCR was carried out. Profiling relied on immunoSEQ multiplex PCR, and the TCRdb table lists in-frame clones only, not all of them. The sample records about 160,000 clones, around 83% being singletons. Sequenced material: PBMCs. This clonotype originated in a man aged 50 to 59 in good health and CMV-seropositive. The chain carries TRBV6-1 and TRBJ2-2; TRBD1 agrees at 8 bases. The CDR3 region is CASGQAGGFAGELFF. Here the CDR3 DNA reads TGTGCCAGCGGTCAGGCAGGGGGCTTTGCCGGGGAGCTGTTTTTT.